These T cell receptor beta chains were read from a single sample in a study of cytotoxic CD8 clonotypes in ibrutinib-treated CLL. Only in-frame clones appear in the TCRdb table, and some are missing; sequencing was by immunoSEQ multiplex PCR. The sample records 35,000 to 40,000 clones, approximately 45% being singletons. Sequenced material: PBMCs, taken before ibrutinib treatment. These receptors were taken from a human donor with chronic lymphocytic leukemia. CDR3s include the opening cysteine and the closing phenylalanine or tryptophan. Fields, in order: J gene, V gene, clone size, D gene, CDR3 protein, CDR3 DNA. A D gene is named only where the DNA matches it firmly. Clone size, where shown, is once, few, many, or a class for clones that have expanded.

j_gene: TRBJ2-2; v_gene: TRBV5-5; abundance: -; d_gene: -; CDR3aa: CASSLETGELFF; CDR3nt: TGTGCCAGCAGCTTGGAAACCGGGGAGCTGTTTTTT
j_gene: TRBJ1-6; v_gene: TRBV7-3; abundance: -; d_gene: -; CDR3aa: CASSLTAGWPLHF; CDR3nt: TGTGCCAGCAGCTTAACGGCCGGGTGGCCCCTCCACTTT
j_gene: TRBJ1-2; v_gene: TRBV5-8; abundance: -; d_gene: TRBD1; CDR3aa: CASSVDTGGPRSYGYTF; CDR3nt: TGTGCCAGCAGCGTGGATACAGGGGGTCCACGAAGCTATGGCTACACCTTC
j_gene: TRBJ2-1; v_gene: TRBV11-2; abundance: -; d_gene: -; CDR3aa: CASSPPAGLGGHNEQFF; CDR3nt: TGTGCCAGCAGCCCGCCCGCGGGGCTAGGGGGACACAATGAGCAGTTCTTC
j_gene: TRBJ2-1; v_gene: TRBV9; abundance: -; d_gene: -; CDR3aa: CASSVGGQGNEQFF; CDR3nt: TGTGCCAGCAGCGTAGGAGGGCAAGGCAATGAGCAGTTCTTC
j_gene: TRBJ1-6; v_gene: TRBV6-5; abundance: -; d_gene: -; CDR3aa: CASISGVRNSPLHF; CDR3nt: TGTGCCAGCATTTCGGGAGTTCGTAATTCACCCCTCCACTTT
j_gene: TRBJ1-6; v_gene: TRBV5-1; abundance: -; d_gene: -; CDR3aa: CASSLQGGDSPLHF; CDR3nt: TGCGCCAGCAGCTTGCAGGGAGGTGATTCACCCCTCCACTTT
j_gene: TRBJ2-5; v_gene: TRBV29-1; abundance: -; d_gene: TRBD1; CDR3aa: CSVSQGAALGETQYF; CDR3nt: TGCAGCGTCTCCCAGGGGGCTGCCTTGGGAGAGACCCAGTACTTC
j_gene: TRBJ2-5; v_gene: TRBV7-2; abundance: few; d_gene: TRBD1; CDR3aa: CASSFTGGGETQYF; CDR3nt: TGTGCCAGCAGCTTTACAGGGGGCGGGGAGACCCAGTACTTC
j_gene: TRBJ2-2; v_gene: TRBV4-1; abundance: -; d_gene: -; CDR3aa: CASSPNGAQRQGNTGELFF; CDR3nt: TGCGCCAGCAGCCCGAATGGGGCGCAGAGGCAGGGAAACACCGGGGAGCTGTTTTTT
j_gene: TRBJ1-5; v_gene: TRBV7-2; abundance: -; d_gene: -; CDR3aa: CASSYTHSNQPQHF; CDR3nt: TGTGCCAGCAGCTACACCCATAGCAATCAGCCCCAGCATTTT
j_gene: TRBJ1-2; v_gene: TRBV5-5; abundance: few; d_gene: -; CDR3aa: CASSLGLGIEGYTF; CDR3nt: TGTGCCAGCAGCTTGGGATTGGGGATAGAGGGCTACACCTTC
j_gene: TRBJ2-7; v_gene: TRBV29-1; abundance: once; d_gene: -; CDR3aa: CSVGGPTLNYEQYF; CDR3nt: TGCAGCGTTGGGGGCCCCACCCTGAACTACGAGCAGTACTTC
j_gene: TRBJ2-2; v_gene: TRBV19; abundance: few; d_gene: TRBD1; CDR3aa: CASGNRGITGELFF; CDR3nt: TGTGCCAGTGGGAACAGGGGTATCACCGGGGAGCTGTTTTTT
j_gene: TRBJ2-1; v_gene: TRBV7-8; abundance: -; d_gene: TRBD2; CDR3aa: CASSLNHPTSGAHNEQFF; CDR3nt: TGTGCCAGCAGCCTAAACCACCCTACTAGCGGGGCGCACAATGAGCAGTTCTTC
j_gene: TRBJ1-2; v_gene: TRBV10-3; abundance: -; d_gene: -; CDR3aa: CAISLGDYGYTF; CDR3nt: TGTGCCATCAGTTTGGGGGACTATGGCTACACCTTC
j_gene: TRBJ1-4; v_gene: TRBV5-1; abundance: -; d_gene: -; CDR3aa: CASSLAPGTNEKLFF; CDR3nt: TGCGCCAGCAGCTTGGCCCCGGGAACTAATGAAAAACTGTTTTTT
j_gene: TRBJ2-2; v_gene: TRBV11-2; abundance: -; d_gene: -; CDR3aa: CASSIDYTGELFF; CDR3nt: TGTGCCAGCAGCATTGACTACACCGGGGAGCTGTTTTTT
j_gene: TRBJ2-3; v_gene: TRBV27; abundance: -; d_gene: -; CDR3aa: CASRPRGTLRTDTQYF; CDR3nt: TGTGCCAGCAGACCAAGGGGAACCTTACGCACAGATACGCAGTATTTT
j_gene: TRBJ1-5; v_gene: TRBV25-1; abundance: -; d_gene: -; CDR3aa: CASRMAIGRKNQPQHF; CDR3nt: TGTGCCAGCAGGATGGCTATTGGACGAAAAAATCAGCCCCAGCATTTT
j_gene: TRBJ2-5; v_gene: TRBV4-1; abundance: once; d_gene: TRBD1; CDR3aa: CASSRSRDSQETQYF; CDR3nt: TGCGCCAGCAGCCGATCCCGGGACAGTCAAGAGACCCAGTACTTC
j_gene: TRBJ2-3; v_gene: TRBV27; abundance: -; d_gene: -; CDR3aa: CASSLSLGGAQYF; CDR3nt: TGTGCCAGCAGTTTATCGTTGGGGGGGGCCCAGTATTTT
j_gene: TRBJ1-1; v_gene: TRBV15; abundance: few; d_gene: -; CDR3aa: CATSRGAENTEAFF; CDR3nt: TGTGCCACCAGCAGGGGGGCGGAGAACACTGAAGCTTTCTTT
j_gene: TRBJ1-1; v_gene: TRBV19; abundance: -; d_gene: TRBD1; CDR3aa: CASITGAGTEAFF; CDR3nt: TGTGCCAGCATAACAGGGGCCGGCACTGAAGCTTTCTTT
j_gene: TRBJ2-7; v_gene: TRBV28; abundance: few; d_gene: -; CDR3aa: CASTIPPYEQYF; CDR3nt: TGTGCCAGCACCATCCCCCCTTACGAGCAGTACTTC
j_gene: TRBJ1-1; v_gene: TRBV27; abundance: many; d_gene: -; CDR3aa: CASSEPGGRTEAFF; CDR3nt: TGTGCCAGCAGTGAGCCGGGTGGGAGGACTGAAGCTTTCTTT
j_gene: TRBJ1-1; v_gene: TRBV19; abundance: -; d_gene: -; CDR3aa: CASRSPKGMRGSDTEAFF; CDR3nt: TGTGCCAGTAGATCCCCTAAAGGGATGAGGGGCTCGGACACTGAAGCTTTCTTT
j_gene: TRBJ1-4; v_gene: TRBV27; abundance: -; d_gene: -; CDR3aa: CASRGTVGEKLFF; CDR3nt: TGTGCCAGTAGAGGGACCGTTGGAGAAAAACTGTTTTTT
j_gene: TRBJ1-3; v_gene: TRBV14; abundance: few; d_gene: -; CDR3aa: CASSLLDSSSGNTIYF; CDR3nt: TGTGCCAGCAGCCTACTGGACAGTTCCTCTGGAAACACCATATATTTT
j_gene: TRBJ2-7; v_gene: TRBV11-2; abundance: -; d_gene: TRBD1; CDR3aa: CASRAGTGAREQYF; CDR3nt: TGTGCCAGCCGTGCCGGGACAGGGGCGCGGGAGCAGTACTTC
j_gene: TRBJ1-6; v_gene: TRBV6-4; abundance: -; d_gene: -; CDR3aa: CASSDLWDGRVRSPLHF; CDR3nt: TGTGCCAGCAGTGACCTTTGGGACGGTCGGGTGAGGTCACCCCTCCACTTT
j_gene: TRBJ1-2; v_gene: TRBV5-4; abundance: few; d_gene: -; CDR3aa: CASSLGGYYGYTF; CDR3nt: TGTGCCAGCAGCTTGGGAGGTTACTATGGCTACACCTTC
j_gene: TRBJ2-1; v_gene: TRBV30; abundance: -; d_gene: TRBD2; CDR3aa: CACWTSVAYNEQFF; CDR3nt: TGTGCCTGCTGGACTAGCGTTGCCTACAATGAGCAGTTCTTC
j_gene: TRBJ2-7; v_gene: TRBV27; abundance: -; d_gene: TRBD2; CDR3aa: CASSLTGTSGGSYEQYF; CDR3nt: TGTGCCAGCAGTTTAACCGGGACTAGCGGGGGTTCCTACGAGCAGTACTTC
j_gene: TRBJ2-2; v_gene: TRBV29-1; abundance: -; d_gene: -; CDR3aa: CSVQRSLNTGELFF; CDR3nt: TGCAGCGTCCAGCGCAGCCTGAACACCGGGGAGCTGTTTTTT
j_gene: TRBJ1-6; v_gene: TRBV28; abundance: -; d_gene: TRBD1; CDR3aa: CASSYARGQGSPLHF; CDR3nt: TGTGCCAGCAGTTATGCCAGGGGGCAAGGTTCACCCCTCCACTTT
j_gene: TRBJ1-5; v_gene: TRBV7-6; abundance: -; d_gene: -; CDR3aa: CASSLGGFNQPQHF; CDR3nt: TGTGCCAGCAGCTTAGGGGGCTTTAATCAGCCCCAGCATTTT
j_gene: TRBJ2-5; v_gene: TRBV2; abundance: -; d_gene: -; CDR3aa: CASSDGTRRWYF; CDR3nt: TGTGCCAGCAGTGATGGGACACGCCGGTGGTACTTC
j_gene: TRBJ1-6; v_gene: TRBV19; abundance: -; d_gene: TRBD1; CDR3aa: CASTKGQGNNSPLHF; CDR3nt: TGTGCCAGTACCAAGGGACAGGGGAATAATTCACCCCTCCACTTT
j_gene: TRBJ2-7; v_gene: TRBV9; abundance: -; d_gene: -; CDR3aa: CASSERSGEVYEQYF; CDR3nt: TGTGCCAGCAGCGAGCGTTCAGGGGAAGTCTACGAGCAGTACTTC
j_gene: TRBJ2-3; v_gene: TRBV4-1; abundance: -; d_gene: TRBD2; CDR3aa: CASSQDGTSSADTQYF; CDR3nt: TGCGCCAGCAGCCAAGACGGGACTAGCTCGGCAGATACGCAGTATTTT
j_gene: TRBJ1-2; v_gene: TRBV4-1; abundance: -; d_gene: TRBD1; CDR3aa: CASSQGPGQPYGYTF; CDR3nt: TGCGCCAGCAGCCAAGGCCCGGGACAGCCCTATGGCTACACCTTC
j_gene: TRBJ1-1; v_gene: TRBV5-1; abundance: -; d_gene: -; CDR3aa: CASSFDNPFNTEAFF; CDR3nt: TGCGCCAGCAGCTTCGACAACCCCTTTAACACTGAAGCTTTCTTT
j_gene: TRBJ1-5; v_gene: TRBV23-1; abundance: -; d_gene: TRBD1; CDR3aa: CASSTTQGADRSQPQHF; CDR3nt: TGCGCCAGCAGTACCACCCAGGGGGCCGATCGGAGTCAGCCCCAGCATTTT
j_gene: TRBJ1-1; v_gene: TRBV10-3; abundance: -; d_gene: -; CDR3aa: CAISGGSMNTEAFF; CDR3nt: TGTGCCATCAGTGGCGGATCCATGAACACTGAAGCTTTCTTT
j_gene: TRBJ2-5; v_gene: TRBV11-3; abundance: -; d_gene: TRBD1; CDR3aa: CASSLGRTGREETQYF; CDR3nt: TGTGCCAGCAGCTTAGGGCGGACAGGAAGGGAAGAGACCCAGTACTTC
j_gene: TRBJ2-7; v_gene: TRBV9; abundance: -; d_gene: -; CDR3aa: CASSEGIGGSYEQYF; CDR3nt: TGTGCCAGCAGCGAGGGAATTGGGGGCTCCTACGAGCAGTACTTC
j_gene: TRBJ2-2; v_gene: TRBV5-1; abundance: -; d_gene: -; CDR3aa: CASRGLHTGELFF; CDR3nt: TGCGCCAGCCGGGGACTTCACACCGGGGAGCTGTTTTTT
j_gene: TRBJ1-3; v_gene: TRBV7-6; abundance: -; d_gene: -; CDR3aa: CASSLTVLMDTIYF; CDR3nt: TGTGCCAGCAGCTTGACAGTTCTGATGGACACCATATATTTT
j_gene: TRBJ2-5; v_gene: TRBV2; abundance: -; d_gene: TRBD1; CDR3aa: CASETGNGETQYF; CDR3nt: TGTGCCAGCGAGACAGGGAACGGAGAGACCCAGTACTTC
j_gene: TRBJ2-3; v_gene: TRBV7-2; abundance: few; d_gene: -; CDR3aa: CASSLVGGQNRAQYF; CDR3nt: TGTGCCAGCAGCTTAGTAGGAGGGCAAAACAGGGCGCAGTATTTT
j_gene: TRBJ1-5; v_gene: TRBV5-4; abundance: -; d_gene: -; CDR3aa: CASSSSWGSTYSNQPQHF; CDR3nt: TGTGCCAGCAGCTCTTCGTGGGGCTCAACGTATAGCAATCAGCCCCAGCATTTT
j_gene: TRBJ1-5; v_gene: TRBV11-3; abundance: -; d_gene: -; CDR3aa: CASSPDRDSNQPQHF; CDR3nt: TGTGCCAGCAGCCCCGACAGAGATAGCAATCAGCCCCAGCATTTT
j_gene: TRBJ1-2; v_gene: TRBV7-3; abundance: -; d_gene: TRBD1; CDR3aa: CASSDGQGDYGYTF; CDR3nt: TGTGCCAGCAGCGACGGACAGGGGGACTATGGCTACACCTTC